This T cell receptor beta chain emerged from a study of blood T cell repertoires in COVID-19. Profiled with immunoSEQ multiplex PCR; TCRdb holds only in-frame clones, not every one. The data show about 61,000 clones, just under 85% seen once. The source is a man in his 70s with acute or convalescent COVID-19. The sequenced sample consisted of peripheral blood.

The CDR3 DNA sequence: TGTGCCAGCAGCCCCCGGACACCCCCGGAGGGTAACACCATATATTTT. As protein: CASSPRTPPEGNTIYF. The chain uses TRBV7-9 and TRBJ1-3, with D tentatively TRBD1 (5 bases). The CDR3 extends over 16 amino acids. The germline V gene has CDR1 SEHNR and CDR2 FQNEAQ (reference sequence). Trimming cost V 5 bases and J 7 bases, with 21 bases left between them.